This TCR beta chain came from a study of blood T cell repertoires in COVID-19. The wider study: T cells, B-cell-depleted T cells, or PBMCs provided the cDNA or gDNA that served as material.

The germline V gene has CDR1 SGHKS and CDR2 YYEKEE (reference sequence). The CDR3 sequence is 16 residues long. Trimming cost V 4 bases and J 0 bases; bases outside gene matches: 5. Cohorts were assigned according to the clinical history that participants reported. Method: immunoSEQ multiplex PCR; TCRdb's copy keeps in-frame clones and lacks some. The sample consists of a few hundred thousand clones, approximately 92% of them appearing once. The chain has TRBV5-5 and TRBJ2-3, with 10 bases lining up with TRBD2. This sequence originates from a woman in her twenties or thirties who had recovered from COVID-19. The sample taken for sequencing was PBMCs or T cells enriched from blood (not recorded which). CDR3 region: CASSTLLAGSTDTQYF. The CDR3 DNA reads as TGTGCCAGCAGCACCCTACTAGCGGGGAGCACAGATACGCAGTATTTT.